The clone carrying this T cell receptor beta chain was detected only a few times. This record belongs to a study of spatial heterogeneity in lung cancer. On the study more broadly: Alpha-chain detections were consistently fewer than beta-chain detections among the sequences.

Every TCR cDNA molecule carried a tag that served as a unique molecular identifier. MiXCR, run by TCRdb on the 5' RACE reads, gives a single entry per CDR3 protein. The sample shows 3,600 or so distinct CDR3 sequences, roughly 7.5% of them seen only once. This CDR3 region has 13 residues. V was pared by 7 bases and J by 6 bases, with 5 bases of the junction left unmatched. This sample's time point: sample taken at primary tumor resection. Whole RNA from tumor, nontumor lung or frozen PBMC was sequenced unsorted. There were approximately 69 donors, all of them untreated patients with early-stage non-small cell lung cancer.

This TCR was sampled from a male donor with early-stage non-small cell lung cancer. Specimen: normal lung tissue next to the tumor, collected at surgery. The V and J genes are TRBV12-3 or TRBV12-4 and TRBJ1-2, with 10 bases that match TRBD1. The DNA for the CDR3 is TGTGCCAGCAACTTTGGGACAGGGGATGGCTACACCTTC. Protein sequence: CASNFGTGDGYTF.